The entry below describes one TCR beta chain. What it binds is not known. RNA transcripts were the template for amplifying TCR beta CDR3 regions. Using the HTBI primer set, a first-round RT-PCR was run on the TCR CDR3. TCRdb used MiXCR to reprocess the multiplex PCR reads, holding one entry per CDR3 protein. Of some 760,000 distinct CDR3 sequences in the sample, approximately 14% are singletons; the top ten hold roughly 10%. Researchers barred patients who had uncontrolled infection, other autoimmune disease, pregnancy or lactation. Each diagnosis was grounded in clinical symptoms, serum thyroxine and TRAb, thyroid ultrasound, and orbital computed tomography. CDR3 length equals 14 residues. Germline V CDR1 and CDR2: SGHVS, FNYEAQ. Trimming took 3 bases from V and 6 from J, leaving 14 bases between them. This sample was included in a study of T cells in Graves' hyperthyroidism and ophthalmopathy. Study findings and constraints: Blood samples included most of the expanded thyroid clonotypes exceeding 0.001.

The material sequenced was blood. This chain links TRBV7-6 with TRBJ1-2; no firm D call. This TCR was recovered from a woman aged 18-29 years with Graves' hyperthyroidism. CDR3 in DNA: TGTGCCAGCAGCTTTGGGTTCGGGAGTGATGGCTACACCTTC. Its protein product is CASSFGFGSDGYTF.